This entry is about one T cell receptor beta chain. The data were produced by immunoSEQ multiplex PCR, yet TCRdb's version contains in-frame clones alone and is incomplete. The sample holds 250,000 to 300,000 clones, roughly 90% seen once. This specimen comes from a study of blood T cell repertoires in COVID-19. About the study: Italy, Spain and the United States were the sources of the convalescent and acute COVID-19 samples.

CDR1 is LGHNA, CDR2 YNFKEQ, per germline. The CDR3 consists of 18 residues. The V gene end was trimmed by 0 bases and the J gene end by 4 bases; junction bases not matched to a gene: 14. What was sequenced was PBMCs or T cells enriched from blood (not recorded which). The sequence came from a woman aged 40 to 50 with acute COVID-19. The V and J genes are TRBV4-2 and TRBJ2-7; 8 nucleotides match TRBD2. The CDR3 spells CASSQDLVASGLAYEQYF. In nucleotides, the CDR3 is TGTGCCAGCAGCCAAGATCTTGTGGCTAGCGGGTTGGCATACGAGCAGTACTTC.